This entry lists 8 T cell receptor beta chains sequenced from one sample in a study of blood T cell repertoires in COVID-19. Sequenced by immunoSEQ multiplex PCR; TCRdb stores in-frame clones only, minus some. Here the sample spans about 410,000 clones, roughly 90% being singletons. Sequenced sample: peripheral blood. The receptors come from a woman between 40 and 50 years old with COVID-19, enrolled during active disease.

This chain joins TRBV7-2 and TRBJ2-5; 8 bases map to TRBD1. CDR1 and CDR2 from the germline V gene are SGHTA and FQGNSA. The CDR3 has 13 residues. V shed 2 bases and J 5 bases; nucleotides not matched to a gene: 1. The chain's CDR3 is CASSLQGAETQYF. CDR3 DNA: TGTGCCAGCAGCTTACAGGGGGCCGAGACCCAGTACTTC.

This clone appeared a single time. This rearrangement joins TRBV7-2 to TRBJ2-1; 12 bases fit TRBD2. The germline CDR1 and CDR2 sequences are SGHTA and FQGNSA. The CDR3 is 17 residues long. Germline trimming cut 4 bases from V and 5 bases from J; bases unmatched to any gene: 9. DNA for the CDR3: TGTGCCAGCAGCTCTAGCGGGAGGGCCTTTAAAAACAATGAGCAGTTCTTC. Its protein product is CASSSSGRAFKNNEQFF.

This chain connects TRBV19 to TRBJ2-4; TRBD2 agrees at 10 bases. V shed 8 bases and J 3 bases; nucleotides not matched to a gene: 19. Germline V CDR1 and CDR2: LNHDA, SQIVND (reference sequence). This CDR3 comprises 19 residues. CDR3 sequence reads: CASSDPGLAGDYGKNIQYF. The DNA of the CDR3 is TGTGCCAGTTCGGACCCCGGGCTAGCGGGAGATTACGGCAAAAACATTCAGTACTTC.

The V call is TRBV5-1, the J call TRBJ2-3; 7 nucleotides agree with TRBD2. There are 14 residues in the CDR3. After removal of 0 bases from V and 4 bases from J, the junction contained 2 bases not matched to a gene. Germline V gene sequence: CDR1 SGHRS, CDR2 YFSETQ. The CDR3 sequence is CASSLGDYPDTQYF. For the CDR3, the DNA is TGCGCCAGCAGCTTGGGGGACTACCCAGATACGCAGTATTTT.

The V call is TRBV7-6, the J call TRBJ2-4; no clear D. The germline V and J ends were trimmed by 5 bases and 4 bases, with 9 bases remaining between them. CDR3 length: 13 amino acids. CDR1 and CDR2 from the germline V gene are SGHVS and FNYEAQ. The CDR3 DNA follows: TGTGCCAGCAGCAAGGCGGAGAAAAACATTCAGTACTTC. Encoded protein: CASSKAEKNIQYF.

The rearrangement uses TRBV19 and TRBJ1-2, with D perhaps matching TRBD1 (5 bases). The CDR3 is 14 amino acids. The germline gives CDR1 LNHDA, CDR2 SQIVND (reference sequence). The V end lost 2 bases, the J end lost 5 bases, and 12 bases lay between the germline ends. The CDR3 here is CASSIKSGIYGYTF. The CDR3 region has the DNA TGTGCCAGTAGTATAAAATCAGGGATTTATGGCTACACCTTC.

CDR3 sequence reads: CASSLMTGPNTEAFF. The CDR3 nucleotides are TGTGCCAGCAGCTTAATGACAGGGCCGAACACTGAAGCTTTCTTT. The rearrangement links TRBV7-8 to TRBJ1-1; 7 nucleotides line up with TRBD1. V trimming: 2 bases; J trimming: 1 base; junction bases outside the gene matches: 4. Germline V gene sequence: CDR1 SGHVS, CDR2 FQNEAQ. The CDR3 consists of 15 residues.

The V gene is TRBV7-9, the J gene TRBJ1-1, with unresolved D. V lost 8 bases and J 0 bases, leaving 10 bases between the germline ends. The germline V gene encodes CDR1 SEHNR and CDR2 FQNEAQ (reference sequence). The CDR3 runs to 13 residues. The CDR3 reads CASAEGLNTEAFF. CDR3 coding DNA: TGTGCCAGCGCTGAGGGATTGAACACTGAAGCTTTCTTT.